This T cell receptor (beta chain) is from a study of blood T cell repertoires in COVID-19 (dated by TCRdb to 2019 to 2021). For the wider study: Collaborator samples came from the United States, Italy and Spain and covered acute and convalescent phases of COVID-19. A de-identified subject ID, COVID-19 status, age in years and sex were almost always included in the sample metadata. Subjects who had been exposed to COVID-19, were actively infected with it, or had recovered from it provided the deeply sampled blood TCRbeta repertoires that made up the dataset. The prospective study material was composed of cDNA or gDNA derived from T cells, B-cell-depleted T cells, or PBMCs. Samples were obtained from the ongoing ImmuneRACE study (first 160 participants) and from roughly 1,300 subjects provided by 6 global collaborators. The repertoires were made available in a free public database intended to serve as a resource for research on the immune response to SARS-CoV-2. HLA class I and class II types, where available, came from metadata supplied by the sample provider rather than from assay-based typing.

TCRbeta CDR3 regions were amplified from genomic DNA using the immunoSEQ Assay, a bias-controlled multiplex PCR. The source study handled its data this way. The number of nucleated cells in each sample was estimated by amplification of reference gene primers within the assay. To quantify the absolute abundance of each unique TCRbeta CDR3 rearrangement, sequence reads were collapsed and filtered. Productive Simpson clonality was computed per sample as the square root of Simpson's diversity index over productive rearrangements. Drawn from immuneACCESS, this table holds only the in-frame rearrangements with V and J called that TCRdb kept. Clones are partly lost; checked studies trace under half to an unresolved V gene and leave the rest unexplained. That table furnishes V, J and clone size, whereas the DNA furnished D and trimming. Recorded for this sample are 150,000 to 200,000 clones; around 80% of them occurred a single time. The ten biggest clones cover around 6.7% of the sample.

Overall results and qualifications from the work: The quantity of clinical and demographic metadata differed by source and by participant and was supplied without curation.

As regards this clone: It has no known antigen specificity. No base qualities exist here, and no much larger clone lies one base off it.

One collaborating source in Seattle enrolled patients during active infection and followed them longitudinally through the course of disease. Each collaborating institution followed its own protocols to collect whole blood in K2EDTA tubes. Collaborator samples were shipped for TCRbeta analysis as frozen whole blood, isolated PBMCs, or DNA extracted from either sample type. The germline V gene encodes CDR1 SGHRS and CDR2 YFSETQ. The CDR3 runs 12 residues from the cysteine to the phenylalanine. Just CDR3 DNA is preserved here, 36 bases in frame from base 1. V sheds 4 bases and J sheds 7 bases, leaving 11 bases between their ends.

This TCR came from a woman in her thirties or forties with COVID-19, enrolled during active disease. The source material was peripheral blood. The V and J segments used are TRBV5-1 and TRBJ1-2; TRBD1 is a weak D gene call, 5 bases matching. CDR3 protein: CASSAGHGGYTF. DNA sequence: TGCGCCAGCAGCGCTGGACACGGTGGCTACACCTTC.